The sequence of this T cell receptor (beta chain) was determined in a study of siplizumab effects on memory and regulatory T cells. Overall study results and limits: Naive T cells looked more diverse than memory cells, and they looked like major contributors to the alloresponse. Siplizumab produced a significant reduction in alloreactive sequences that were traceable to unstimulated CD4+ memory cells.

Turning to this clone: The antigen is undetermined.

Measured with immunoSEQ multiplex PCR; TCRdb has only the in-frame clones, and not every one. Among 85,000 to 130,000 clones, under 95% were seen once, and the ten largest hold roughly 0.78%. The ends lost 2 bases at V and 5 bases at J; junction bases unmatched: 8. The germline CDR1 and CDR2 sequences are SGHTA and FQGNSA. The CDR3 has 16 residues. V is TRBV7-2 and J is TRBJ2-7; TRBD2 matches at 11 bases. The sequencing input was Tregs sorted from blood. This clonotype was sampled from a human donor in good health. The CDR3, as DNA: TGTGCCAGCAGCTTACAGGGGTCTAGCGGGAGGAACGAGCAGTACTTC. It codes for CASSLQGSSGRNEQYF. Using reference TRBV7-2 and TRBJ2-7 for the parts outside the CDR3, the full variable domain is GAGVSQSPSNKVTEKGKDVELRCDPISGHTALYWYRQSLGQGLEFLIYFQGNSAPDKSGLPSDRFSAERTGGSVSTLTIQRTQQEDSAVYLCASSLQGSSGRNEQYFGPGTRLTVT.